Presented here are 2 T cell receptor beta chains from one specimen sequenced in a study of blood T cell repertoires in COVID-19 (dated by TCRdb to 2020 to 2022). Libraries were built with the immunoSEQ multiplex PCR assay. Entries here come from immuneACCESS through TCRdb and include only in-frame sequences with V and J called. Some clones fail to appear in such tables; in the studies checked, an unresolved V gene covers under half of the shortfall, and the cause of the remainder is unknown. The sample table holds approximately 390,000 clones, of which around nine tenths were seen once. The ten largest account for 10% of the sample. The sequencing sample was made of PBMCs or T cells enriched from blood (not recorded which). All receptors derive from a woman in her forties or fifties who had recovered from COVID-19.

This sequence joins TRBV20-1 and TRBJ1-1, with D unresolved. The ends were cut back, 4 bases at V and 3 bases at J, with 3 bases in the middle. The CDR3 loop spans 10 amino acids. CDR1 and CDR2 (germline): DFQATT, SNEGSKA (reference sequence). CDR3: CSAIYTEAFF. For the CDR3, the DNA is TGCAGTGCTATATACACTGAAGCTTTCTTT.

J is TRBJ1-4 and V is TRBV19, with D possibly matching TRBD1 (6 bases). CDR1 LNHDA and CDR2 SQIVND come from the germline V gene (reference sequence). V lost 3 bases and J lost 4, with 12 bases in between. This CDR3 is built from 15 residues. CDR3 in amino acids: CASSIMTGLNEKLFF. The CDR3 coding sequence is TGTGCCAGTAGTATCATGACAGGACTTAATGAAAAACTGTTTTTT.